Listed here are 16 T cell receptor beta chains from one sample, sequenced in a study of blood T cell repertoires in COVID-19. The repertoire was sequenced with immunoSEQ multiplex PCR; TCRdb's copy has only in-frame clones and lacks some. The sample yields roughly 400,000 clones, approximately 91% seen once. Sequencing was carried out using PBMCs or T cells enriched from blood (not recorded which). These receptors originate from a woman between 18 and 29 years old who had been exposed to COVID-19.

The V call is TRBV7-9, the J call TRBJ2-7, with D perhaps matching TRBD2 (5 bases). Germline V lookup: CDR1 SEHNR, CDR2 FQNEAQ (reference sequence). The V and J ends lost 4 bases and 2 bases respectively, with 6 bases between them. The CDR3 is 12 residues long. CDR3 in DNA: TGTGCCAGCAGCTCGGGAACCTACGAGCAGTACTTC. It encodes CASSSGTYEQYF.

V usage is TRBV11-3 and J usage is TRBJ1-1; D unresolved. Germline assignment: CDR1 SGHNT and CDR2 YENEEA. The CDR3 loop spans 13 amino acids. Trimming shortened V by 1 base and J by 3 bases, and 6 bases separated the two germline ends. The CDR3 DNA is TGTGCCAGCAGCTTAGGGGCGTACACTGAAGCTTTCTTT. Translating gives CASSLGAYTEAFF.

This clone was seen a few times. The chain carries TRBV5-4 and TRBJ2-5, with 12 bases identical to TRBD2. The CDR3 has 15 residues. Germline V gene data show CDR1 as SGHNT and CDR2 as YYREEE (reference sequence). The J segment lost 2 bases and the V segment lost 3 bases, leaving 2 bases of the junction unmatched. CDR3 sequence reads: CASSSLAGGQETQYF. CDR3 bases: TGTGCCAGCAGCTCCCTAGCGGGGGGGCAAGAGACCCAGTACTTC.

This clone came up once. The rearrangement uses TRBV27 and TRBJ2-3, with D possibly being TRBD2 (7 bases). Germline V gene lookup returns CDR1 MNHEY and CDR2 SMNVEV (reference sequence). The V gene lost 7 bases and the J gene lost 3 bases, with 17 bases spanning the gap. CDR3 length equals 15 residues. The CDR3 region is CASKLTGGGTDTQYF. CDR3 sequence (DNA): TGTGCCAGCAAACTGACGGGGGGCGGGACAGATACGCAGTATTTT.

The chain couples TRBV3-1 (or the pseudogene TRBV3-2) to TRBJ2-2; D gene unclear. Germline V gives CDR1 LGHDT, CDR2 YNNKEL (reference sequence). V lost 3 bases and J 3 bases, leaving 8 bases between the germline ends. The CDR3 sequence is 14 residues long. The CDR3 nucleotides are TGTGCCAGCAGCCATCGCGATGACACCGGGGAGCTGTTTTTT. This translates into CASSHRDDTGELFF.

CDR3 in DNA: TGTGCCAGTACCCTCGACAGGGTCGACCTCTCCGGCACAGATACGCAGTATTTT. Amino acids: CASTLDRVDLSGTDTQYF. This rearrangement joins TRBV19 to TRBJ2-3, with 7 bases that match TRBD1. The CDR3 runs 18 residues. Germline CDR1 LNHDA, CDR2 SQIVND (reference sequence). J was trimmed by 1 base and V by 7 bases; bases with no gene match: 17.

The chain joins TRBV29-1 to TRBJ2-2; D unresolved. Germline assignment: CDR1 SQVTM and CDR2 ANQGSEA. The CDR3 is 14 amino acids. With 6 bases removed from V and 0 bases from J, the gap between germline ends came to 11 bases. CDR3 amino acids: CSVGSGTNTGELFF. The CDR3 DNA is TGCAGCGTAGGATCAGGAACGAACACCGGGGAGCTGTTTTTT.

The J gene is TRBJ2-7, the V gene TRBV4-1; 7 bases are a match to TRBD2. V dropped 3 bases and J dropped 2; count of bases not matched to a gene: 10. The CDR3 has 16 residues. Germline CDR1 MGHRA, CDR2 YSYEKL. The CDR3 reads CASSQVLSGDAYEQYF. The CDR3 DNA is TGCGCCAGCAGCCAGGTACTAAGCGGGGACGCCTACGAGCAGTACTTC.

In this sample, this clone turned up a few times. The CDR3, as DNA: TGCGCCAGCAGCCCTTCACTAGCGGGGGGGCAAGCAGATACGCAGTATTTT. Its protein is CASSPSLAGGQADTQYF. The chain couples TRBV5-1 to TRBJ2-3, with TRBD2 matching over 13 bases. The germline V gene has CDR1 SGHRS and CDR2 YFSETQ. The CDR3 has 17 amino acids. Trimming removed 4 bases from V and 4 bases from J; junction bases left unmatched: 9. Full variable domain (missing parts from reference TRBV5-1 and TRBJ2-3): KAGVTQTPRYLIKTRGQQVTLSCSPISGHRSVSWYQQTPGQGLQFLFEYFSETQRNKGNFPGRFSGRQFSNSRSEMNVSTLELGDSALYLCASSPSLAGGQADTQYFGPGTRLTVL.

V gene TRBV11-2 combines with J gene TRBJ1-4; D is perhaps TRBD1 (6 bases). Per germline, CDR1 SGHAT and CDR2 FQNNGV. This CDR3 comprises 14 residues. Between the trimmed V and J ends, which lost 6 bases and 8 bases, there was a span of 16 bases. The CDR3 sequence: CASSSVGGDEKLFF. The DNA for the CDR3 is TGTGCCAGCAGTAGCGTAGGGGGTGACGAAAAACTGTTTTTT.

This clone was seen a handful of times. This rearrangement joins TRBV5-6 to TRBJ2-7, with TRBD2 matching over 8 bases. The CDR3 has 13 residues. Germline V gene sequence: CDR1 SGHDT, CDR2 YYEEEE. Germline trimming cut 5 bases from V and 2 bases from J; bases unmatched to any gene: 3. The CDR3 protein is CASRQAGAYEQYF. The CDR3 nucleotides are TGTGCCAGCAGGCAAGCGGGGGCCTACGAGCAGTACTTC.

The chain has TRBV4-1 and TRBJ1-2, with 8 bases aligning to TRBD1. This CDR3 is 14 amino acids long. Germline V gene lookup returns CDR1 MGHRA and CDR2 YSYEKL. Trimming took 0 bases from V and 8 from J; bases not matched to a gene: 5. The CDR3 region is CASSQEGQGAGYTF. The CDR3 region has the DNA TGCGCCAGCAGCCAAGAAGGGCAGGGGGCGGGCTACACCTTC.

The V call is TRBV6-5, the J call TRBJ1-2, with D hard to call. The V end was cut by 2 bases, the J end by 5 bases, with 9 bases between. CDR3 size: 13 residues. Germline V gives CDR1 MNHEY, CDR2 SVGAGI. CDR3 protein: CASSYTTDYGYTF. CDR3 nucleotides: TGTGCCAGCAGTTACACAACAGATTATGGCTACACCTTC.

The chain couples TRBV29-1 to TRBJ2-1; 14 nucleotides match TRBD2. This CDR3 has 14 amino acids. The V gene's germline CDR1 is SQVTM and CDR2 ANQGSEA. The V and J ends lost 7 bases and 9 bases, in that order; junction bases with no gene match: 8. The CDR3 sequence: CSALTSGRAREQFF. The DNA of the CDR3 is TGCAGCGCCTTGACTAGCGGGAGGGCCCGTGAGCAGTTCTTC.

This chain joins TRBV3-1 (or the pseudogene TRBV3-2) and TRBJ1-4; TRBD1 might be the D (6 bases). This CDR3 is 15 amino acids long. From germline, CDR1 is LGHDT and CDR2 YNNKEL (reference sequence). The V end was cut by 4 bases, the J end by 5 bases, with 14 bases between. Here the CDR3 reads CASSPQGSANEKLFF. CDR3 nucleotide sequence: TGTGCCAGCAGCCCCCAGGGGTCAGCAAATGAAAAACTGTTTTTT.

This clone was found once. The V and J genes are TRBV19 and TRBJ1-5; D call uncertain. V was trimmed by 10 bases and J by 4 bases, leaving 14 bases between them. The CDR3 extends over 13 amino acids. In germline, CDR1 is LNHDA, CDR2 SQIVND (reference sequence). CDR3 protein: CATAAVGNQPQHF. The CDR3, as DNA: TGTGCCACTGCGGCGGTCGGAAATCAGCCCCAGCATTTT.